This T cell receptor beta chain was captured by sequencing in a study of T cell repertoires in cytomegalovirus infection. Via MiXCR, TCRdb re-called the reads, giving one row per CDR3 protein. Altogether 110,000 or so distinct CDR3 sequences are present, 30% being singletons, with the ten largest covering less than 45%. With respect to this clonotype: Its antigen is currently unknown.

Per germline, CDR1 ENHRY and CDR2 SYGVKD. Trimming cost V 3 bases and J 4 bases; bases outside gene matches: 2. The CDR3 covers 13 residues. This TCR came from a human donor in good health (CMV status not recorded). Some clones in this sample may be carry-over from other donors' samples. The specimen was CD8+ T cells from cultured PBMCs, collected from culture after CMV antigen stimulation. This chain links TRBV10-3 with TRBJ1-1; 7 positions match TRBD1. The CDR3 is CAISDPGGTEAFF. The DNA for the CDR3 is TGTGCCATCAGTGATCCAGGGGGCACTGAAGCTTTCTTT.